These 7 T cell receptor beta chains were sequenced from one sample in a study of T cells in Graves' hyperthyroidism and ophthalmopathy. TCR beta CDR3 regions were amplified from RNA. HTBI primers were the set used in a first-round RT-PCR of the TCR CDR3. Via MiXCR, TCRdb re-called the multiplex PCR reads, giving one row per CDR3 protein. The sample includes hundreds of thousands of distinct CDR3 sequences, approximately 13% of them seen just once. The specimen sequenced was blood. All receptors derive from a woman younger than 35 with Graves' hyperthyroidism.

This clonotype has just a few counts. V usage is TRBV5-6 and J usage is TRBJ1-2; TRBD1 might be the D (6 bases). The germline CDR1 and CDR2 sequences are SGHDT and YYEEEE. The CDR3 is made up of 13 amino acids. V was clipped by 3 bases and J by 8 bases, with 14 bases between them. For the CDR3, the DNA is TGTGCCAGCAGCTCGATACAGGGTTGGGGCTACACCTTC. Translation: CASSSIQGWGYTF.

CDR3 region: CASLGPGGYTF. The CDR3 nucleotides are TGCGCCAGCCTTGGACCAGGTGGCTACACCTTC. The rearrangement joins TRBV10-2 to TRBJ1-2, with D unresolved. The CDR3 spans 11 residues. V lost 8 bases and J 7 bases, leaving 11 bases between the germline ends. CDR1 and CDR2 from the germline V gene are WSHSY and SAAADI.

The chain is built from TRBV3-1 and TRBJ2-7; 8 positions agree with TRBD1. This CDR3 spans 16 amino acids. The germline gives CDR1 LGHDT, CDR2 YNNKEL (reference sequence). V shed 0 bases, J shed 2 bases, and the junction held 6 bases outside the gene matches. The CDR3 region is CASSQDLGTGTYEQYF. CDR3 coding DNA: TGTGCCAGCAGCCAAGATCTTGGGACAGGCACCTACGAGCAGTACTTC.

The sample holds one count of this clonotype. This chain links TRBV18 with TRBJ1-6; 10 nucleotides line up with TRBD1. The CDR3 has 16 amino acids. In germline, CDR1 is KGHSH, CDR2 LQKENI. The junction had 6 bases not matched to a gene; V was cut back by 6 bases and J by 4 bases. The CDR3 region is CASSQDRGTYNSPLHF. For the CDR3, the DNA is TGTGCCAGCTCCCAGGACAGGGGGACGTATAATTCACCCCTCCACTTT.

The table lists this clonotype with many counts. The genes are TRBV7-9 and TRBJ2-5, with TRBD1 matching over 12 bases. The CDR3 length is 15 residues. V lost 4 bases to trimming and J lost 5 bases; unmatched junction nucleotides: 5. The V gene's germline CDR1 is SEHNR and CDR2 FQNEAQ (reference sequence). The CDR3 protein is CASSWGTGGDETQYF. The CDR3 DNA sequence: TGTGCCAGCAGCTGGGGGACAGGGGGCGATGAGACCCAGTACTTC.

In its sample, this clonotype was seen many times. The V and J genes are TRBV20-1 and TRBJ2-4, with D unresolved. The CDR3 sequence is 17 residues long. Germline CDR1 is DFQATT and CDR2 is SNEGSKA (reference sequence). CDR3 amino acids: CTLHGFITYLAKNIQYF. The CDR3 DNA reads TGCACCTTACACGGCTTCATAACATACTTGGCCAAAAACATTCAGTACTTC.

This clonotype was recorded at least ten times. This chain links TRBV5-1 with TRBJ2-5; tentatively, D is TRBD2 (6 bases). Trimming took 6 bases from V and 5 from J, leaving 20 bases between them. CDR1 and CDR2 (germline): SGHRS, YFSETQ. The CDR3 is 15 residues long. DNA of the CDR3: TGCGCCAGCACCCCGGGAGATCGGGCCTATGAGACCCAGTACTTC. Protein: CASTPGDRAYETQYF.